This T cell receptor beta chain originates from a study of shared clonotypes between healthy human individuals (dated by TCRdb to 2018 to 2020). Broadly, across the study: The cohort comprised a couple of women and a few men aged 18 to 49 years. To increase sequencing depth and limit assay-specific biases, different laboratories used diverse techniques to prepare libraries and sequence TCR repertoires. For each donor, CD4 naive and CD4 memory were each run on three plates, CD8 naive on two plates, and CD8 memory on one plate. Each donor's leukapheresis produced roughly between about 0.9 and 9.5 billion PBMCs. To estimate repertoire size and how much clonotype sharing occurs between individuals, the study deeply sequenced the blood TCR repertoires of several healthy adults.

TCR CDR3 regions were amplified from genomic DNA by multiplex PCR using the deep immunoSEQ assay. For each cell subset, the extracted genomic DNA was distributed evenly across all wells of several immunoSEQ 96-well plates, and each plate served as one replicate. For sorted subsets, each replicate PCR was loaded with 200 ng genomic DNA, equivalent to 30,000 or so T cell genomes. Purified libraries were quantified with a Qubit 3.0 fluorometer, sized on a Bioanalyzer 2100, and re-quantified with the KAPA Library Quantification kit. Every immunoSEQ 96-well plate was sequenced on a separate single-read 150-cycle Illumina NextSeq 550 flow cell. In the source study's methods: Because the immunoSEQ output held only junctional sequences and lacked quality scores, the filtering could not match the filtering applied to full-length reads. Sequences were annotated with PyIR, a Python wrapper for IgBLAST v1.9, using IMGT germline references to assign V/J genes and CDR3. Any read was removed if the V/J assignment was weak (E-value above 1e-6), the CDR3 was missing, or the read contained stop codons, out-of-frame junctions, or ambiguous translated residues. V3J clonotypes were defined as sequences sharing an identical inferred V gene, J gene, and CDR3 amino acid sequence. Percentage overlap between repertoires was computed as shared unique clonotypes divided by the size of the smaller repertoire. Richness of each repertoire was evaluated using RTK rarefaction, the Chao1 estimator, and Recon v2.1 estimates of unobserved clonotypes. Generation probabilities were computed with OLGA for all TCRbeta clonotypes obtained by the gDNA method from several donors. TCRdb holds this immuneACCESS table with in-frame rearrangements only. Some clones are missing; in checked studies, unresolved V genes explain under half, and the rest has no known cause. The DNA gave D and trimming, while V, J and clone size come from that table. The sample table lists roughly 810,000 clones, around 96% of them with a count of one. Less than 0.3% of the sample is taken by the ten largest.

CD8 naive samples consisted of CD45RO-negative cells that were positively selected for CCR7, yielding a CD45RA+CCR7+ population without TemRA cells. The donors were healthy, HIV-negative adults with no recently reported acute infections or vaccinations. All donors were Caucasian adults living in Nashville, Tennessee, USA. Blood was obtained by leukapheresis, after which PBMCs were separated by Ficoll-Histopaque density gradient centrifugation and cryopreserved in liquid nitrogen vapor phase. Analytical flow cytometry was used to check the purity and quantity of each magnetically sorted T cell population. From each sorted fraction, genomic DNA was isolated and quantified by UV absorbance on a Nanodrop 2000c. Overall results and qualifications from the work: Naive subsets generally had larger estimated clonotype richness than memory subsets. Pairwise subsampling led to the expectation that sequencing depth would affect the degree of clonotype sharing among donors. Because the study included only a small number of donors, the genetic and exposure-history diversity represented was limited. Rarefaction of sorted-subset datasets indicated incomplete sequencing despite the large sequencing depth. Sampling was restricted to blood, and TCR repertoires in tissues likely differ from the TCR repertoires found in blood. Compared with non-shared clonotypes, clonotypes shared by all four sorted-subset donors had higher generation probabilities. When a few donors were compared, the shared fraction of clonotypes was roughly 4.8% for naive CD4, 3% to 4% for naive CD8, roughly 2.5% for memory CD4, and 0.35% to 0.4% for memory CD8.

The CDR3 has 16 amino acids, counting the end cysteine and phenylalanine. Just CDR3 DNA is preserved here, 48 bases in frame from base 1. Here V drops 8 bases and J drops 4 bases, and the junction holds 16 bases not matched to any gene. Based on the germline V gene, the CDR1 and CDR2 sequences are SQVTM and ANQGSEA. As concerns this clone: Its target antigen remains unknown. No much larger clone exists at a distance of one base, and base qualities are not known.

The V and J segments used are TRBV29-1 and TRBJ2-1; a stretch of 8 junction bases matches TRBD2. The specimen sequenced was naive CD8+ T cells sorted from blood. Taken with the paper, the label for cell subset or site translates to: CD45RA+CCR7+. This TCR derives from a man aged 25 to 40 in good health. The DNA sequence reads TGCAGCACGGAAGGACTAGCATTCGTTAGTTACAATGAGCAGTTCTTC. Translated, it gives CSTEGLAFVSYNEQFF.